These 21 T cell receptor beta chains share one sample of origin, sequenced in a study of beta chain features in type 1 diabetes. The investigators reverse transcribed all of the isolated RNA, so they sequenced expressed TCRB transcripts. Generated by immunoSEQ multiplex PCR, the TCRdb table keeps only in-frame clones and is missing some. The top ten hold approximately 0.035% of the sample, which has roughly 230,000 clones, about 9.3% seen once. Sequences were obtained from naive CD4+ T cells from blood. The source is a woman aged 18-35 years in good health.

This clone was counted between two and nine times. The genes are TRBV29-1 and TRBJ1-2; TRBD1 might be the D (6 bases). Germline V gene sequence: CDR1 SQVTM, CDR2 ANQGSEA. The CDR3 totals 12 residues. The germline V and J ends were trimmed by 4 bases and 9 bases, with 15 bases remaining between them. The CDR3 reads CSVARGGNSYTF. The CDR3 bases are TGCAGCGTTGCGAGGGGGGGGAACAGCTACACCTTC.

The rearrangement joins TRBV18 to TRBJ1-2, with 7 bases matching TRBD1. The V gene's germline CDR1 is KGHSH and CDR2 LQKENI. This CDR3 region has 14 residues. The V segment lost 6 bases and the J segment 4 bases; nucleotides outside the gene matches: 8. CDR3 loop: CASSNTGAPYGYTF. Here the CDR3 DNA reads TGTGCCAGCTCTAATACAGGGGCTCCCTATGGCTACACCTTC.

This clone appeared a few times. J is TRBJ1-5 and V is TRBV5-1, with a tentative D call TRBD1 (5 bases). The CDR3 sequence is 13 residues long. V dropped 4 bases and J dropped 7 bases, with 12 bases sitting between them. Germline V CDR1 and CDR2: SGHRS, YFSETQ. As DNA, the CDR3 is TGCGCCAGCAGCCCGCAGGGTTCCCAGCCCCAGCATTTT. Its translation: CASSPQGSQPQHF.

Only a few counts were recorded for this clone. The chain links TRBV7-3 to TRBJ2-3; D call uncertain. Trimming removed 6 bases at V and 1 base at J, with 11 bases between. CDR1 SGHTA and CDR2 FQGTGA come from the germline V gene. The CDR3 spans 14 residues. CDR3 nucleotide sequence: TGTGCCAGCAGTCTTGGGCTGGGCACAGATACGCAGTATTTT. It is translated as CASSLGLGTDTQYF.

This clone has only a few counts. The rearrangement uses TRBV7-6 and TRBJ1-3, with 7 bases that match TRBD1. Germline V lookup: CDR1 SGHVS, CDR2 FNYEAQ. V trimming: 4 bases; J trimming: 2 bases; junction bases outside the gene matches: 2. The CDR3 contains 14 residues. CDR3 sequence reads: CASSSDRAGNTIYF. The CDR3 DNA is TGTGCCAGCAGCTCTGACAGGGCTGGAAACACCATATATTTT.

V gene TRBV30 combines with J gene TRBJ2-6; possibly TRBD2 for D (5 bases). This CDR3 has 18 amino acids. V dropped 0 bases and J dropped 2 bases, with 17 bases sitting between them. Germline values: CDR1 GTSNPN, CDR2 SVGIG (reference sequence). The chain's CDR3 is CAWSVYLEGVTGANVLTF. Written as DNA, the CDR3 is TGTGCCTGGAGTGTATACCTCGAGGGAGTTACTGGGGCCAACGTCCTGACTTTC.

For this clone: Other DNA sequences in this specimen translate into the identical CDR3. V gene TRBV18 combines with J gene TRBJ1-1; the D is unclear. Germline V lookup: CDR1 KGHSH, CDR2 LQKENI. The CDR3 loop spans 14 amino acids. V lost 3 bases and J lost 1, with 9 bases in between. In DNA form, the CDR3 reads TGTGCCAGCTCACCCCTCGACTCGAACACTGAAGCTTTCTTT. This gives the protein CASSPLDSNTEAFF.

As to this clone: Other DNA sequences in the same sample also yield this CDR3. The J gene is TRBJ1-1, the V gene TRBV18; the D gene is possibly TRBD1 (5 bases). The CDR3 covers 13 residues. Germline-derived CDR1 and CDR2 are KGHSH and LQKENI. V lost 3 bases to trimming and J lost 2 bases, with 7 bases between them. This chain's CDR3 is CASSPQGNTEAFF. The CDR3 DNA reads TGTGCCAGCTCACCCCAGGGTAACACTGAAGCTTTCTTT.

The CDR3 loop is CASRPAGSDTQYF. CDR3 nucleotides: TGTGCCAGCAGACCCGCAGGGTCAGATACGCAGTATTTT. V is TRBV14 and J is TRBJ2-3, with D possibly being TRBD1 (5 bases). V lost 6 bases and J 4 bases, leaving 11 bases between the germline ends. The CDR3 extends over 13 amino acids. Germline assignment: CDR1 SGHDN and CDR2 FVKESK. Variable domain in full (rest from reference TRBV14 and TRBJ2-3): EAGVTQFPSHSVIEKGQTVTLRCDPISGHDNLYWYRRVMGKEIKFLLHFVKESKQDESGMPNNRFLAERTGGTYSTLKVQPAELEDSGVYFCASRPAGSDTQYFGPGTRLTVL.

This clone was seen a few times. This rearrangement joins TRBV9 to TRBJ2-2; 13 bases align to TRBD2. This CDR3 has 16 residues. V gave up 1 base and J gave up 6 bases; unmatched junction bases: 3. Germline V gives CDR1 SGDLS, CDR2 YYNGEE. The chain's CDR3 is CASSVILAGGPGELFF. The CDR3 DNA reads TGTGCCAGCAGCGTAATACTAGCGGGGGGGCCCGGGGAGCTGTTTTTT.

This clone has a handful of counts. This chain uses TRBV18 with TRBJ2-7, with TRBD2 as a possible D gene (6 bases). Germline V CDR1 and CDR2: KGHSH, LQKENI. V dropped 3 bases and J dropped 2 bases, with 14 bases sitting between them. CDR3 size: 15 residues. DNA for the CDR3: TGTGCCAGCTCACCCGGCCTGACGGGAGCCTACGAGCAGTACTTC. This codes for CASSPGLTGAYEQYF.

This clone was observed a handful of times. The CDR3 is CASMREDYEQYF. The CDR3 bases are TGTGCCAGCATGAGGGAGGACTACGAGCAGTACTTC. This sequence joins TRBV2 and TRBJ2-5; D is perhaps TRBD2 (6 bases). The J call may be in error: the DNA end matches TRBJ2-7 better. CDR3 size: 12 residues. Germline V gene sequence: CDR1 SNHLY, CDR2 FYNNEI.

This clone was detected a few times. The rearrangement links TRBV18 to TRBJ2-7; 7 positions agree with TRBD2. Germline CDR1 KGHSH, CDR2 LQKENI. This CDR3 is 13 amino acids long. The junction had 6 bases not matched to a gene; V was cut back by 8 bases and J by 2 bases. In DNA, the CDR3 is TGTGCCAGCGCCGAGCGGGGTACCTACGAGCAGTACTTC. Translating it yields CASAERGTYEQYF.

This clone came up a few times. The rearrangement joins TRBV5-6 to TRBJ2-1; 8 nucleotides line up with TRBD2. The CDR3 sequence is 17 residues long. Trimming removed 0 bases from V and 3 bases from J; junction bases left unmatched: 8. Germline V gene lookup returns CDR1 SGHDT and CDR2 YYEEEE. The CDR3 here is CASSLGPQRERYNEQFF. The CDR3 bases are TGTGCCAGCAGCTTGGGGCCACAGCGGGAGCGCTACAATGAGCAGTTCTTC.

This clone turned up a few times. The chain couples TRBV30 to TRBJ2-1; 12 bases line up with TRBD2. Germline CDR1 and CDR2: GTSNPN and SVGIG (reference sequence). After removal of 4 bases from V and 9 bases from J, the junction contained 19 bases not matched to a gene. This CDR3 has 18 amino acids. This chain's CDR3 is CAWIIDRRLAGALPEQFF. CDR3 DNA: TGTGCCTGGATAATAGACCGCCGACTAGCGGGAGCCCTCCCTGAGCAGTTCTTC.

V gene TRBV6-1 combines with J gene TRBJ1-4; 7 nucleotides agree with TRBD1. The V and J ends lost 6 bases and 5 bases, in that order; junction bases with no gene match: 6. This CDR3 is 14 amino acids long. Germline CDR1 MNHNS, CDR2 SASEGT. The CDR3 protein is CASRGQRGNEKLFF. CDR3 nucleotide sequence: TGTGCCAGCAGGGGACAGCGAGGGAATGAAAAACTGTTTTTT.

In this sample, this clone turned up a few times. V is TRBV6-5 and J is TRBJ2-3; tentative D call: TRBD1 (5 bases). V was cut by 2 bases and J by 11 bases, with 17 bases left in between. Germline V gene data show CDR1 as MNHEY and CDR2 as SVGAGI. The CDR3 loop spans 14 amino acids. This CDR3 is CASSYGEGSGKQYF. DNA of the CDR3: TGTGCCAGCAGTTACGGGGAAGGTTCAGGGAAGCAGTATTTT.

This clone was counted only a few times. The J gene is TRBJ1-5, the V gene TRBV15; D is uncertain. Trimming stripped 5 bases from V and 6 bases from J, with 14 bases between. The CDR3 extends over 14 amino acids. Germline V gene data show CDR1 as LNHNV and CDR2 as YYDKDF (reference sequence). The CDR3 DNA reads TGTGCCACCAGCGACTGGAGGGAGACTCAGCCCCAGCATTTT. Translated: CATSDWRETQPQHF.

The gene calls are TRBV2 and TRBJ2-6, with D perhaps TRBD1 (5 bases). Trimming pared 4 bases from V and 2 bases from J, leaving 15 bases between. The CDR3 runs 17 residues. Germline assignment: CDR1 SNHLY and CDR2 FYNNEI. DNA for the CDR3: TGTGCCAGCAGTGTCCCCACGACAGTAACTGGGGCCAACGTCCTGACTTTC. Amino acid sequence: CASSVPTTVTGANVLTF.

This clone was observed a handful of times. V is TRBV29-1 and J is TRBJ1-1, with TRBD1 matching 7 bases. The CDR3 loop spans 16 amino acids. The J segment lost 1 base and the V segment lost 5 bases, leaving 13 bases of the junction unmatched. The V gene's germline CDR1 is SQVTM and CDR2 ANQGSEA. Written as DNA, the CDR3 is TGCAGCGTTTCGTTAGGGGGCTTGCTGAAGAACACTGAAGCTTTCTTT. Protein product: CSVSLGGLLKNTEAFF.

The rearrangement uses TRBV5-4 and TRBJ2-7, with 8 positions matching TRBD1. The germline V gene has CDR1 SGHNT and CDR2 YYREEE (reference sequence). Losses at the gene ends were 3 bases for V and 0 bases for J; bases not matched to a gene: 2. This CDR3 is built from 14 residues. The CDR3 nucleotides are TGTGCCAGCAGCTGGGACAGGAGCTCCTACGAGCAGTACTTC. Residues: CASSWDRSSYEQYF. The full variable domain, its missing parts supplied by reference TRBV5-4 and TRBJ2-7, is ETGVTQSPTHLIKTRGQQVTLRCSSQSGHNTVSWYQQALGQGPQFIFQYYREEENGRGNFPPRFSGLQFPNYSSELNVNALELDDSALYLCASSWDRSSYEQYFGPGTRLTVT.